The 5 T cell receptor beta chains given below trace back to one sample, sequenced in a study of cytomegalovirus exposure and HLA in healthy donors. Sequenced by immunoSEQ multiplex PCR; TCRdb stores in-frame clones only, minus some. The top ten clones hold roughly 10% of a sample with 150,000 to 200,000 clones, less than 90% of them seen once. The sample comprised PBMCs. These receptor sequences come from a man aged 25-40 years in good health and CMV-seropositive.

Regarding this clone: One end of the junction fails to match germline, which may point to a read error. The chain combines TRBV19 with TRBJ2-1; D may be TRBD1 (6 bases). Germline V gene data show CDR1 as LNHDA and CDR2 as SQIVND (reference sequence). This CDR3 spans 12 amino acids. The CDR3 reads CASSDVDRKTIF. In nucleotides, the CDR3 is TGTGCCAGTAGTGACGTTGACAGGAAGACTATCTTC.

The chain is built from TRBV9 and TRBJ1-1; the D is unclear. This CDR3 is 15 amino acids long. CDR1 and CDR2 from the germline V gene are SGDLS and YYNGEE. The V end was cut by 3 bases, the J end by 0 bases, with 12 bases between. The CDR3 sequence is CASSAGHSMNTEAFF. The CDR3 coding sequence is TGTGCCAGCAGCGCCGGCCACAGCATGAACACTGAAGCTTTCTTT.

The chain joins TRBV13 to TRBJ1-4, with no clear D. Germline assignment: CDR1 PRHDT and CDR2 FYEKMQ (reference sequence). The CDR3 is 13 amino acids. The ends were cut back, 10 bases at V and 6 bases at J, with 15 bases in the middle. CDR3 coding DNA: TGTGCCACCCTGCGGGCGGCGGATGAAAAACTGTTTTTT. Its protein product is CATLRAADEKLFF.

The chain employs TRBV7-6 and TRBJ1-1, with D maybe TRBD1 (6 bases). This CDR3 contains 17 residues. Germline assignment: CDR1 SGHVS and CDR2 FNYEAQ. V lost 2 bases and J lost 4, with 20 bases in between. CDR3 nucleotide sequence: TGTGCCAGCAGCTTAATCAGGGGAAAGGGGATGGGCACTGAAGCTTTCTTT. It encodes CASSLIRGKGMGTEAFF. The full variable domain, in which reference TRBV7-6 and TRBJ1-1 provide the parts outside the CDR3, is GAGVSQSPRYKVTKRGQDVALRCDPISGHVSLYWYRQALGQGPEFLTYFNYEAQQDKSGLPNDRFSAERPEGSISTLTIQRTEQRDSAMYRCASSLIRGKGMGTEAFFGQGTRLTVV.

The chain joins TRBV5-6 to TRBJ1-1; the D is unclear. With 2 bases removed from V and 10 bases from J, the gap between germline ends came to 18 bases. Germline CDR1 is SGHDT and CDR2 is YYEEEE. The CDR3 length is 14 residues. This chain's CDR3 is CASSFRRAAVGAFF. CDR3 bases: TGTGCCAGCAGCTTTCGGCGGGCCGCCGTGGGAGCTTTCTTT.